These 20 T cell receptor beta chains were all obtained from the same sample, sequenced in a study of T cell responses to AZD1222 COVID-19 vaccine. Here immunoSEQ multiplex PCR was the method, and the copy in TCRdb shows in-frame clones only, minus some. The table includes approximately 260,000 clones, approximately 95% detected once. This material consisted of peripheral blood, taken on day 0 of AZD1222 vaccination. The receptors stem from an adult in good health.

J is TRBJ2-7 and V is TRBV11-2; 7 bases agree with TRBD2. The length of the CDR3 is 15 residues. With V trimmed by 1 base and J by 4 bases, 7 bases remained unmatched. CDR1 and CDR2 (germline): SGHAT, FQNNGV. The CDR3 region has the DNA TGTGCCAGCAGCTTAGGGGGAGGGGCTTGGTACGAGCAGTACTTC. This sequence encodes CASSLGGGAWYEQYF.

This chain connects TRBV5-4 to TRBJ1-2, with D perhaps TRBD1 (6 bases). This CDR3 is 15 amino acids long. Trimming left V 2 bases short and J 0 bases short, with 11 bases between. CDR1 is SGHNT, CDR2 YYREEE, per germline (reference sequence). The CDR3: CASSLNRVANYGYTF. For the CDR3, the DNA is TGTGCCAGCAGCTTAAACAGGGTAGCTAACTATGGCTACACCTTC.

This rearrangement joins TRBV6-6 to TRBJ1-5; no definite D call. CDR3 length: 14 residues. The V and J ends lost 3 bases and 5 bases respectively, with 11 bases between them. Germline CDR1 and CDR2: MNHNY and SVGAGI (reference sequence). The CDR3 DNA reads TGTGCCAGCAGTTATCCGGAGAACTATCAGCCCCAGCATTTT. This codes for CASSYPENYQPQHF.

This chain connects TRBV11-3 to TRBJ1-5, with 11 bases aligning to TRBD1. V lost 4 bases and J lost 6; bases outside the gene matches: 5. The CDR3 runs to 15 residues. Germline V gives CDR1 SGHNT, CDR2 YENEEA. CDR3 in DNA: TGTGCCAGCAGCTACAGGACAGGGGGCACTCAGCCCCAGCATTTT. Translated: CASSYRTGGTQPQHF.

This chain uses TRBV5-1 with TRBJ2-7; possibly TRBD1 for D (7 bases). CDR1 SGHRS and CDR2 YFSETQ come from the germline V gene. V lost 4 bases to trimming and J lost 6 bases, with 17 bases between them. The CDR3 runs 14 residues. Here the CDR3 DNA reads TGCGCCAGCAGCATCACCGGGACAGCGGGCGAGCAGTACTTC. Amino acids: CASSITGTAGEQYF.

V is TRBV19 and J is TRBJ1-5, with 12 bases identical to TRBD1. Germline V gives CDR1 LNHDA, CDR2 SQIVND (reference sequence). Trimming removed 7 bases from V and 2 bases from J; junction bases left unmatched: 9. The CDR3 is 17 residues long. CDR3 sequence reads: CASTAGTGGAGNQPQHF. The CDR3 DNA reads TGTGCCAGTACCGCAGGGACAGGGGGCGCCGGCAATCAGCCCCAGCATTTT.

The chain uses TRBV2 and TRBJ1-2; D might be TRBD1 (6 bases). The V gene lost 4 bases and the J gene lost 5 bases, with 20 bases spanning the gap. The CDR3 covers 16 residues. The germline V gene encodes CDR1 SNHLY and CDR2 FYNNEI. The CDR3 nucleotides are TGTGCCAGCAGTGCTTCGACAGGTCATATACCATATGGCTACACCTTC. It encodes CASSASTGHIPYGYTF.

The chain recombines TRBV6-5 with TRBJ1-2; 8 bases align to TRBD1. Looked up from germline, CDR1 is MNHEY and CDR2 is SVGAGI. Trimming cost V 2 bases and J 8 bases; bases outside gene matches: 7. This CDR3 has 14 amino acids. The CDR3 loop reads CASSYRRTGRGYTF. CDR3 bases: TGTGCCAGCAGTTACCGTAGGACAGGGCGCGGCTACACCTTC.

The chain joins TRBV10-2 to TRBJ1-2; no clear D gene. Trimming removed 2 bases from V and 7 bases from J, with 11 bases in between. This CDR3 has 13 amino acids. CDR1 and CDR2 (germline): WSHSY, SAAADI. The CDR3 nucleotides read TGCGCCAGCAGTGAGGGGGATCGAGGTGGCTACACCTTC. The encoded protein is CASSEGDRGGYTF.

Concerning this clone itself: The same CDR3 also results from other DNA sequences found in this sample. The chain is built from TRBV5-1 and TRBJ1-1; D is ambiguous. Deletions cut 3 bases from V and 6 bases from J, with 9 bases between. This CDR3 is 12 amino acids long. The V gene's germline CDR1 is SGHRS and CDR2 YFSETQ. This CDR3 is CASSWTGPEAFF. The CDR3 nucleotides read TGCGCCAGCAGCTGGACCGGCCCTGAAGCTTTCTTT.

This chain uses TRBV5-1 with TRBJ2-5, with TRBD2 identical over 7 bases. V shed 4 bases and J 4 bases; nucleotides not matched to a gene: 10. Germline CDR1 and CDR2: SGHRS and YFSETQ. The CDR3 runs 15 residues. CDR3 in amino acids: CASSPGASGIETQYF. The DNA for the CDR3 is TGCGCCAGCAGCCCCGGGGCCAGCGGGATAGAGACCCAGTACTTC.

The chain is built from TRBV18 and TRBJ2-7; D is ambiguous. Per the germline V gene, CDR1 is KGHSH and CDR2 is LQKENI. The CDR3 has 14 residues. V was pared by 3 bases and J by 6 bases, with 15 bases between. The CDR3 loop is CASSPAQTTAEQYF. CDR3 sequence (DNA): TGTGCCAGCTCACCGGCGCAGACCACGGCCGAGCAGTACTTC. Together with reference TRBV18 and TRBJ2-7, the CDR3 gives the full variable domain: NAGVMQNPRHLVRRRGQEARLRCSPMKGHSHVYWYRQLPEEGLKFMVYLQKENIIDESGMPKERFSAEFPKEGPSILRIQQVVRGDSAAYFCASSPAQTTAEQYFGPGTRLTVT.

V gene TRBV5-5 combines with J gene TRBJ2-3; D is ambiguous. Trimming left V 4 bases short and J 4 bases short, with 13 bases between. There are 14 residues in the CDR3. Germline assignment: CDR1 SGHKS and CDR2 YYEKEE (reference sequence). The CDR3 here is CASSPGIGSDTQYF. CDR3 DNA: TGTGCCAGCAGCCCAGGCATTGGGTCAGATACGCAGTATTTT. The variable domain in full, with the rest retrieved from reference TRBV5-5 and TRBJ2-3, is DAGVTQSPTHLIKTRGQQVTLRCSPISGHKSVSWYQQVLGQGPQFIFQYYEKEERGRGNFPDRFSARQFPNYSSELNVNALLLGDSALYLCASSPGIGSDTQYFGPGTRLTVL.

The chain links TRBV2 to TRBJ2-2, with TRBD2 matching 13 bases. Germline trimming cut 6 bases from V and 7 bases from J; bases unmatched to any gene: 8. CDR3 size: 16 residues. Germline V gene data show CDR1 as SNHLY and CDR2 as FYNNEI. The DNA for the CDR3 is TGTGCCAGCAGGGCCCGGACTAGCGGGGGAAGCGGGGAGCTGTTTTTT. It is translated as CASRARTSGGSGELFF.

The V gene is TRBV7-9, the J gene TRBJ1-5; D gene unclear. The length of the CDR3 is 13 residues. Germline CDR1 SEHNR, CDR2 FQNEAQ (reference sequence). V shed 1 base and J shed 7 bases, with 8 bases lying between them. DNA for the CDR3: TGTGCCAGCAGCTTAGGGAGCGGCCAGCCCCAGCATTTT. As protein: CASSLGSGQPQHF.

The rearrangement joins TRBV18 to TRBJ1-2; D unresolved. V was clipped by 3 bases and J by 1 base, with 18 bases between them. Germline V gene data show CDR1 as KGHSH and CDR2 as LQKENI. This CDR3 is 17 amino acids long. The CDR3 here is CASSPQNAGSINYGYTF. In nucleotides, the CDR3 is TGTGCCAGCTCACCTCAAAACGCCGGGTCTATTAACTATGGCTACACCTTC.

As concerns this clone: Other DNA variants within this sample encode the same CDR3. This chain joins TRBV24-1 and TRBJ2-5, with D perhaps matching TRBD1 or TRBD2 (5 bases each). From germline, CDR1 is KGHDR and CDR2 SFDVKD. This CDR3 has 15 residues. Between the trimmed V and J ends, which lost 3 bases and 1 base, there was a span of 11 bases. CDR3 loop: CATSDPGRAQETQYF. As DNA, the CDR3 is TGTGCCACCAGTGATCCAGGGAGAGCCCAAGAGACCCAGTACTTC.

The gene calls are TRBV30 and TRBJ1-5; a weak D match, TRBD1 (5 bases). Germline V gives CDR1 GTSNPN, CDR2 SVGIG (reference sequence). V dropped 1 base and J dropped 4 bases, with 11 bases sitting between them. This CDR3 is built from 14 residues. The DNA of the CDR3 is TGTGCCTGGAGTGGAGTGGCAGGGAATCAGCCCCAGCATTTT. As protein: CAWSGVAGNQPQHF.

The chain has TRBV5-3 and TRBJ2-7; 8 bases map to TRBD2. TRBV5-3 is recorded as an ORF, its role being uncertain. The J segment lost 5 bases and the V segment lost 4 bases, leaving 11 bases of the junction unmatched. The CDR3 sequence is 15 residues long. The CDR3 coding sequence is TGTGCCAGAAGCCCCTATGGCGGGAGGCACCACGAGCAGTACTTC. Residues: CARSPYGGRHHEQYF.

This chain links TRBV28 with TRBJ2-1; D gene ambiguous. The germline V gene has CDR1 MDHEN and CDR2 SYDVKM. Trimming removed 4 bases at V and 10 bases at J, with 8 bases between. The CDR3 is 11 residues long. The CDR3 spells CASSSGPEQFF. In DNA form, the CDR3 reads TGTGCCAGCAGTTCGGGCCCGGAGCAGTTCTTC. Supplemented by reference TRBV28 and TRBJ2-1, the full variable domain reads DVKVTQSSRYLVKRTGEKVFLECVQDMDHENMFWYRQDPGLGLRLIYFSYDVKMKEKGDIPEGYSVSREKKERFSLILESASTNQTSMYLCASSSGPEQFFGPGTRLTVL.